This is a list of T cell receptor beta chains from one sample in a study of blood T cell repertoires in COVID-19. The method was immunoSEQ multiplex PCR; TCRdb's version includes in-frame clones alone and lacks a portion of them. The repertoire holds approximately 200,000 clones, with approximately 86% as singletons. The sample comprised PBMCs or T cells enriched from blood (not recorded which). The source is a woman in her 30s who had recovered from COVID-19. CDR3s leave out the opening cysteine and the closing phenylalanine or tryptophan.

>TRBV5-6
ASSLGGTATNEKLF
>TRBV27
ASREGQGTYSGNTIY
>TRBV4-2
ASSHGERAGDGYT
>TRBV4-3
ASSQDRILLPGQGMYGYT
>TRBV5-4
ASSLEAGNTGELF
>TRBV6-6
ASSYSNRGANYGYT
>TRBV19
ASSRQGVGVGELF
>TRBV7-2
ASSLGTGGRRNTEAF
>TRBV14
ASSQVTSANNEQF
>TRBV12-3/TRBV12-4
ASSRGYEQY
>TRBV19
ASRTTGVMNTEAF
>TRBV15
ATSRDMYQGEAF
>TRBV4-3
ASSQAGRGQPQH
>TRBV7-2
ASSLVPRGDSPLH
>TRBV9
ASSVDGASGNTIY
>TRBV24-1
ATQGDTQY
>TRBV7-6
ASSSGAGGNIQY
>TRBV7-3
ASRPTSTGELF
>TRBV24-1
ATSDGGTANYGYT
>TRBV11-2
ASSLEAGPQPQH
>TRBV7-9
ASSPTGTDYAPDGYT
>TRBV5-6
ASSLATFSYGYT
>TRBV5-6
ASSSQRGSEQY
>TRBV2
ASRVGGTEAF
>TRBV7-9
ASSARTGLNTEAF
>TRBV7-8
ASSLDVTGSYEQY
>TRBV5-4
ASSRGQGGNTEAF
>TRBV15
ATSRDPPAEPQH
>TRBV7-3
ASSLFYANSPLH
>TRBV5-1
ASSLDSNNEKLF
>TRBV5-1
ASSLRQGLTEAF
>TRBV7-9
ASSFKGETNYGYT
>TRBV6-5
ASSYTLGSQPQH
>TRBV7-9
ASSSQGGQTEF
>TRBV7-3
ASSSKAGGSNTEAF
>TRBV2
ASTLDRGVTDTQY
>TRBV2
ASKDRGSTYEQY
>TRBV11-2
ASRESGASSYEQY
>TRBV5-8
ASSYRRPRGMGEKLF
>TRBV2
ASSGQFNSPLH
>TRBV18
ASSGTGRGTDTQY
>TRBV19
ASSDYTRGLRIV
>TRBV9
ASVRQGSNYGYT
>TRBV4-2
ASSQVTELTGDTQY
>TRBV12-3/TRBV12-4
ASRLDMHTEAF
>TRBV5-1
ASQRGGNDEQF
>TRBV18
ASSPRPGTSGTDTQY
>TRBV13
ASNLARDKEKLF
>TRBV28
ASSFGSGTYNGYT
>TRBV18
ASSPADRMSLGYT
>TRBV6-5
ASQGEANEKLF
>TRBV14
ASSQRLNYGYT
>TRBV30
AWATGGFQY